The present T cell receptor (beta chain) was sequenced within a study of cytomegalovirus exposure and HLA in healthy donors. In the case of this clone: What it binds is unknown.

General observations from the study: In a later analysis, a missense DCLRE1C variant was linked to TCR beta V- and J-gene trimming. A later analysis showed HLA-associated TCR beta chains outstripping equally common others in clonal expansion.

The CDR3 extends over 16 amino acids. Germline assignment: CDR1 MNHEY and CDR2 SVGAGI. V was pared by 0 bases and J by 6 bases, with 9 bases of the junction left unmatched. Both 60 Vbeta primers and 13 Jbeta primers went into the PCR. Sequencing used immunoSEQ multiplex PCR; TCRdb keeps in-frame clones, though not all of them. Its clone listing holds 200,000 to 250,000 clones. The chain combines TRBV6-5 with TRBJ2-7, with TRBD1 matching over 9 bases. This TCR came from a woman in her 30s in good health and CMV-seropositive. The sample taken for sequencing was PBMCs. The CDR3 loop is CASSYSNTGTGTEQYF. The CDR3 DNA sequence: TGTGCCAGCAGTTACTCAAATACCGGGACAGGGACCGAGCAGTACTTC.